The present TCR beta chain was sequenced within a study of T cells expressing NK-cell markers. UMIs accompanied the 5'RACE template switching by which TCR beta cDNA was made. No DNA is given; TCRdb re-called the 5' RACE reads and lists each CDR3 protein once. The sample data list about 110,000 distinct CDR3 sequences. General observations from the study: Four of the donors also had these clonotypes leading their CD3+CD56-NKG2C+ fraction. Of CD8+ T cells, about 1.0-8% belonged to dominant NKG2C+ clonotypes in five to seven donors.

The CDR3 loop spans 14 amino acids. Germline-derived CDR1 and CDR2 are ENHRY and SYGVKD. Of note for this clonotype: The antigen is not known.

The chain is built from TRBV10-3 and TRBJ2-1; TCRdb designates TRBD1, a call that cannot be tested without DNA. Sequencing used blood T cells: a sorted CD56 or NKG2C T cell subset, CD4+ or CD8+ T cells, or bulk PBMC T cells (not recorded which). The sequence came from a woman between 18 and 70 years old in good health. CDR3 sequence reads: CAISGQDSYNEQFF.